This T cell receptor beta chain comes out of a study of shared clonotypes between healthy human individuals. Produced via immunoSEQ multiplex PCR; TCRdb's table is partial and in-frame only. The profile shows about 490,000 clones, roughly four fifths of them singletons. V dropped 1 base and J dropped 0 bases, with 11 bases sitting between them. The CDR3 covers 16 residues. CDR1 and CDR2 (germline): SGHAT, FQNNGV. The count of this clone is one. Input material: PBMCs. This rearrangement joins TRBV11-2 to TRBJ2-3, with TRBD2 as a possible D gene (6 bases). This clonotype was sampled from a woman between 40 and 55 years old in good health. Some clones in this sample may be carry-over from other donors' samples. CDR3 protein: CASSLVGGASTDTQYF. CDR3 sequence (DNA): TGTGCCAGCAGCTTAGTGGGGGGAGCTAGCACAGATACGCAGTATTTT. Together with reference TRBV11-2 and TRBJ2-3, the CDR3 gives the full variable domain: EAGVAQSPRYKIIEKRQSVAFWCNPISGHATLYWYQQILGQGPKLLIQFQNNGVVDDSQLPKDRFSAERLKGVDSTLKIQPAKLEDSAVYLCASSLVGGASTDTQYFGPGTRLTVL.